The clone carrying this TCR beta chain was observed many times. The antigen is unknown. The sample originates from a study of T-cell reconstitution after alpha-beta-depleted transplantation in children. General study findings and limits: When one year had passed after transplant, most T-cell counts and diversity came from newly produced T cells.

Preparing the TCRbeta library involved the use of unique molecular identifiers. A single record per CDR3 protein comes from TCRdb applying MiXCR to the PCR reads. This sample has about 300,000 distinct CDR3 sequences; 6.5% to 9% occur once, and the top ten carry approximately 9.6%. The CDR3 length is 16 residues. Germline V CDR1 and CDR2: SGHTA, FQGNSA. Trimming at V came to 0 bases and at J to 5 bases, leaving 9 bases not matched to a gene. V and J are TRBV7-2 and TRBJ2-5; TRBD1 matches at 7 bases. The specimen comprised peripheral blood, sampled 360 days after TCRalphabeta/CD19-depleted stem cell transplant. The source of this sequence is a female patient aged 2 to 10 who had a stem cell transplant for Fanconi anemia, so the T cells may come from the graft donor. CDR3 loop: CASSLAPLQGQETQYF. CDR3 in DNA: TGTGCCAGCAGCTTAGCCCCTTTACAGGGACAGGAGACCCAGTACTTC.